This T cell receptor (beta chain) came from a study of blood T cell repertoires in COVID-19. Study details: COVID-19 samples collected from the United States, Italy and Spain covered acute and convalescent phases. The cDNA or gDNA used as material had been derived from T cells, B-cell-depleted T cells, or PBMCs.

As originally analysed: Nucleated cell counts were estimated from reference gene primer amplification. Measured with immunoSEQ multiplex PCR; TCRdb has only the in-frame clones, and not every one. The V and J calls and clone size were taken over from that table, and D and trimming were inferred from the DNA. The data show approximately 300,000 clones, roughly 86% seen once. Germline CDR1 and CDR2: MDHEN and SYDVKM. Trimming took 7 bases from V and 4 from J, leaving 8 bases between them. This CDR3 comprises 12 residues. Sequenced sample: peripheral blood. The chain joins TRBV28 to TRBJ1-5; D call uncertain. This TCR came from a woman aged 45 to 65 with acute or convalescent COVID-19. In DNA form, the CDR3 reads TGTGCCAGCACCCCTATGAATCAGCCCCAGCATTTT. This encodes CASTPMNQPQHF.